This T cell receptor beta chain was documented in a study of cytotoxic CD8 clonotypes in ibrutinib-treated CLL (dated by TCRdb to about 2021). Background on the whole study: The cohort included some 14 treatment-naive and around 10 relapsed/refractory patients; 17 were IGHV unmutated. Responses were partial in 25 or so patients and complete in 2; after median approximately 69 months follow-up, roughly 14 stayed in remission and around 12 progressed. The response samples were drawn at a median of roughly eleven months into treatment, with a range of about 6 to 36 months. On average, each sample yielded 255,043 productive templates and tens of thousands of productive rearrangements. Longitudinal samples were available for about 30% of the roughly 86 trial participants. Cryopreserved peripheral blood mononuclear cells were collected before treatment, at response, and at either disease progression or sustained remission. All remission and progressive disease samples were collected while patients were still receiving ibrutinib.

This clone was detected a few times. There is no known antigen for this receptor. Qualities for individual bases were not recorded, and no much larger clone is one base off. The CDR1 and CDR2 encoded by the germline V gene are MNHEY and SVGAGI. Unmatched junction bases come to 5, with V trimmed by 6 bases and J by 10 bases. The CDR3 contains 11 residues, cysteine and phenylalanine counted. Only CDR3 DNA remains: 33 bases, in frame from the first base. The time point tag for this specimen amounts to: about a year on ibrutinib. For TCR beta library preparation, roughly 2 micrograms of genomic DNA were extracted from the cryopreserved PBMCs. Longitudinal blood samples from CLL patients receiving ibrutinib monotherapy were subjected to high-throughput TCR beta sequencing. The patients took part in an open-label, single-center phase 2 trial of ibrutinib monotherapy. Each clonotype received, on average, approximately 9.9x coverage in deep resolution sequencing performed on a MiSeq, where the target depth lay between 1 in 1 million and 1 in 200,000 T cells. The immunoSEQ hsTCRB Kit was used to generate TCR beta libraries. As for the original processing: Data were analyzed with ImmunoSEQ Data Assistant and ImmunoSEQ Analyzer, with V, D and J genes assigned per IMGT definitions. Clonality, which ranges from 0 to 1, was calculated as one minus the normalized Shannon entropy of productive rearrangement frequencies. Only overrepresented clonotypes making up at least 0.05% of each patient's repertoire were included in the public clonotype analysis. About a dozen age-matched healthy donor repertoires from immuneACCESS were used as controls for clonality. This is the immuneACCESS table as TCRdb keeps it, with only in-frame sequences that have V and J called. A part of the clones is gone; compared with another copy, unresolved V genes explain less than half, and the rest is unexplained. The V and J calls and clone size come from that table; D and trimming were worked out from the DNA. This sample holds 130,000 to 150,000 clones; about four fifths were observed only once. In total, the top ten clones hold roughly 13% of the sample.

General findings and caveats noted by the study authors: An increase in clonality was observed at ibrutinib response, with clonality remaining stable during sustained remission and falling back toward baseline at progression. Sampling times were not matched between sustained-remission and progressing patients, and lymph node repertoires were not studied. Baseline clonality exceeded that of age-matched healthy donors and correlated strongly with circulating CD8+ T-cell counts. Public clonotypes were rare and either contracted or stayed stable during treatment, and the rise in clonality at ibrutinib response reflected the expansion of private clonotypes.

The starting material was PBMCs, obtained after 12 months of ibrutinib treatment. This sequence was found in a human donor with chronic lymphocytic leukemia. The chain couples TRBV6-5 to TRBJ1-1; TRBD1 aligns with 7 central bases. The CDR3 region has the sequence CASRRQGRAFF. The DNA reads TGTGCCAGCAGGCGACAGGGACGAGCTTTCTTT.